This TCR beta chain came from a study of PD-1 blockade in classical Hodgkin lymphoma. Study-wide findings and caveats: There was a significant rise in CD4+ TCR diversity by C4D1, with no such rise for CD8+. The study found complete responders had baseline diversity similar to newly diagnosed patients. What caused the repertoire differences, perhaps disease activity or prior therapy, remains undefined. Relapsed/refractory patients reportedly had lower baseline diversity than newly diagnosed patients.

Points on this clone: The antigen is unknown.

Trimming cost V 1 base and J 6 bases; bases outside gene matches: 3. The CDR3 loop spans 14 amino acids. The germline CDR1 and CDR2 sequences are SEHNR and FQNEAQ (reference sequence). The time point: cycle 4 day 1 (C4D1), after 6 weeks of nivolumab. Patients all relapsed after autologous stem cell transplantation, and there was variation in brentuximab vedotin exposure. Profiling relied on immunoSEQ multiplex PCR, and the TCRdb table lists in-frame clones only, not all of them. The repertoire holds just under 65,000 clones, with 75% to 95% as singletons. The gene calls are TRBV7-9 and TRBJ2-3; TRBD1 matches at 8 bases. The specimen comprised peripheral blood mononuclear cells (PBMCs), sampled before the fourth cycle of nivolumab. The origin of this receptor is a human donor with classical Hodgkin lymphoma. CDR3 sequence (DNA): TGTGCCAGCAGCTTAGGACAGGGGATGGATACGCAGTATTTT. Protein: CASSLGQGMDTQYF.